The entry below describes one T cell receptor beta chain. There is no known antigen for this receptor. No base quality information exists; no much larger clone differs at one position. These data originate in a study of spatial heterogeneity in lung cancer (dated by TCRdb to between 2018 and 2021). Context from the whole study: More beta-chain than alpha-chain transcripts were consistently detected, likely reflecting higher beta-chain transcript abundance. In non-small cell lung cancer, the study quantitatively compared TCR alpha and beta repertoires across several tumor regions, matched nontumor lung, and blood. Both alpha and beta chains were TCR-sequenced in 200 to 250 tumor regions, 64 matched nontumor lung samples and roughly 50 PBMC samples obtained at surgery. In the raw uncorrected reads, each unique combination of TCR and UMI appeared on average more than ten times. TCR repertoire features were related to nonsynonymous mutation counts determined by whole-exome sequencing of tumor tissue.

On the study overall, not on this receptor specifically: Additional single-cell paired TCR alpha and beta sequencing was considered necessary to confirm, at a functional level, the hypothesis that regional TCRs recognize regional mutations.

Based on the germline V gene, the CDR1 and CDR2 sequences are MDHEN and SYDVKM. The CDR3 numbers 13 residues from cysteine through phenylalanine. The only DNA kept is the CDR3, 39 bases in frame from the first base. V and J are truncated by 6 bases and 4 bases respectively, leaving an intervening sequence of 10 bases. To prepare the library, 5' RACE was applied. Instrument used: NextSeq 500. In the TCR library protocol, a unique molecular identifier was attached to each TCR cDNA molecule so that PCR and sequencing errors could be corrected. Per the original workflow: Decombinator tools were used for TCR identification, UMI-based error correction and CDR3 extraction. TCRs above a frequency of 2 per 1,000, corresponding to the top 1% of the tumor frequency distribution, were defined as expanded. Renyi diversity was computed with the R vegan package after each repertoire had been subsampled 100 times to 5,000 TCRs. CDR3 similarity networks were constructed using string-kernel similarity of amino acid triplets, with links drawn between CDR3s whose pairwise similarity was above 0.82. TCRdb reprocessing: public reads trimmed at Q25 with fastp, clones called with MiXCR, in-frame beta chains kept. Each record represents a unique CDR3 protein, reported with the most common genes and DNA among its rows. What appears here as the V and J calls and clone size reflects TCRdb's work, not the paper's. Recorded for this sample are some 40,000 distinct CDR3 sequences; approximately 3.1% of them occurred a single time. Of the sample, about 34% falls within the top ten clones.

Reading the label with the study, this specimen's time point is: sample taken at primary tumor resection. Donors were around 69 patients with early-stage, untreated non-small cell lung cancer from the lung TRACERx cohort. TCR sequencing used whole RNA extracted from tumor and nontumor lung tissue, or from cryopreserved PBMC samples, without cell sorting. A patient was chosen for TCR sequencing only when enough RNA was available from at least two tumor regions. Before being selected, tumor and adjacent nontumor lung specimens were reviewed by a lung pathologist. This sequence was found in a male donor with early-stage non-small cell lung cancer. This chain is built from TRBV28 and TRBJ1-5, with the D gene too uncertain to name. The starting material was normal lung tissue next to the tumor, obtained at surgery. The DNA is TGTGCCAGCAGGGACCGGCGGAATCAGCCCCAGCATTTT. Translated, this gives CASRDRRNQPQHF.